This record concerns one TCR beta chain sequence. The repertoire was sequenced with immunoSEQ multiplex PCR; TCRdb's copy has only in-frame clones and lacks some. The data show 50,000 to 75,000 clones, 91% seen once. The sample is drawn from a study of T cell changes during pregnancy in multiple sclerosis. The CDR3 covers 15 residues. The V gene lost 1 base and the J gene lost 6 bases, with 15 bases spanning the gap. Per the germline V gene, CDR1 is LNHDA and CDR2 is SQIVND (reference sequence). The receptor was derived from a female donor in good health, enrolled as a control in a pregnancy study. The source was peripheral blood, collected after pregnancy. V usage is TRBV19 and J usage is TRBJ1-2, with D possibly matching TRBD1 (6 bases). The CDR3 sequence: CASSIGPQGGDGYTF. DNA of the CDR3: TGTGCCAGTAGTATAGGTCCACAGGGAGGGGATGGCTACACCTTC.